Included here is one TCR beta chain sequence, with context. These data belong to a study of cytomegalovirus exposure and HLA in healthy donors. Both 60 Vbeta primers and 13 Jbeta primers went into the PCR. The data were produced by immunoSEQ multiplex PCR, yet TCRdb's version contains in-frame clones alone and is incomplete. Here the sample spans 90,000 to 150,000 clones, around 76% being singletons. This CDR3 spans 17 amino acids. Germline V gene data show CDR1 as SGHNT and CDR2 as YYREEE (reference sequence). J gave up 3 bases and V 5 bases, and 9 bases lay outside the gene matches. The sequence was obtained from a man aged 50 to 60 in good health and CMV-seropositive. The rearrangement uses TRBV5-4 and TRBJ1-4; 11 positions match TRBD1. Sequencing used PBMCs. The DNA of the CDR3 is TGTGCCAGCAGTTCGGGACAGGGGGTATCGGCTAATGAAAAACTGTTTTTT. Translated: CASSSGQGVSANEKLFF.